This T cell receptor beta chain appears in the sequencing data of a study of cytomegalovirus exposure and HLA in healthy donors. Regarding the study as a whole: Roughly uniform depth of sequencing across donors was assumed in presence/absence analyses. In an earlier analysis, in around 590 donors, most V segments appeared productive either ~90% or ~30% of the time.

Germline loops: CDR1 MDHEN, CDR2 SYDVKM. The CDR3 is 16 residues long. V shed 1 base and J shed 1 base, with 8 bases lying between them. Amplification used 60 Vbeta primers and 13 Jbeta primers. The method was immunoSEQ multiplex PCR; TCRdb's version includes in-frame clones alone and lacks a portion of them. The sample has around 67,000 clones, roughly two thirds seen once. This clone was recorded once. What it binds is not known. This chain joins TRBV28 and TRBJ2-6, with no clear D. This TCR derives from a woman in her forties or fifties in good health and CMV-seronegative. Input material: PBMCs. For the CDR3, the DNA is TGTGCCAGCAGTTTATTGTCCCCTTCTGGGGCCAACGTCCTGACTTTC. Protein product: CASSLLSPSGANVLTF.